One sample yielded the 18 T cell receptor beta chains listed below, sequenced in a study of post-analysis software for immune sequencing data. Overall study findings and caveats: TRBV5-6, TRBV5-1 and TRBV20-1 belonged to a set of roughly five TRBV segments that were more frequent in patients than controls.

What these receptors recognize is not known. The library was made from cDNA and included unique molecular identifiers. Each CDR3 protein gets one entry after TCRdb re-called the PCR reads with MiXCR. The data hold around 710,000 distinct CDR3 sequences, with under 60% observed a single time. The material sequenced was blood. These receptors came from a girl aged 5 to 17 with multiple sclerosis.

The sample holds a few counts of this clonotype. V gene TRBV6-5 combines with J gene TRBJ2-5; the match to TRBD2 covers 7 bases. The ends lost 0 bases at V and 5 bases at J; junction bases unmatched: 6. Germline CDR1 reads MNHEY; CDR2 reads SVGAGI. The CDR3 consists of 15 residues. The CDR3 bases are TGTGCCAGCAGTTACTCGGCGGGAGACGGGGAGACCCAGTACTTC. Translated: CASSYSAGDGETQYF.

This clonotype was counted only a few times. This chain connects TRBV7-2 to TRBJ1-2; D is uncertain. The V end lost 5 bases, the J end lost 4 bases, and 11 bases lay between the germline ends. Germline V lookup: CDR1 SGHTA, CDR2 FQGNSA. The CDR3 contains 13 residues. The CDR3 protein is CASSREVSYGYTF. CDR3 DNA sequence: TGTGCCAGCAGCCGTGAAGTCAGCTATGGCTACACCTTC.

The V gene is TRBV2, the J gene TRBJ2-6, with D perhaps matching TRBD1 (5 bases). The CDR3 runs to 13 residues. The germline V gene encodes CDR1 SNHLY and CDR2 FYNNEI. V lost 2 bases and J 11 bases, leaving 10 bases between the germline ends. CDR3 in amino acids: CASSEITTDVLTF. DNA of the CDR3: TGTGCCAGCAGTGAAATTACGACAGACGTCCTGACTTTC. The entire variable domain, with the rest obtained from reference TRBV2 and TRBJ2-6, is as follows: EPEVTQTPSHQVTQMGQEVILRCVPISNHLYFYWYRQILGQKVEFLVSFYNNEISEKSEIFDDQFSVERPDGSNFTLKIRSTKLEDSAMYFCASSEITTDVLTFGAGSRLTVL.

This clonotype has only a few counts. The chain couples TRBV27 to TRBJ2-5, with 7 bases matching TRBD2. The J call may be wrong; the DNA end is better matched by TRBJ2-7. Germline V gene lookup returns CDR1 MNHEY and CDR2 SMNVEV (reference sequence). CDR3 length equals 14 residues. CDR3 DNA: TGTGCCAGCAGTCCCCTTGGGGGGGGGAACGAGCAGTACTTC. Amino acids: CASSPLGGGNEQYF.

Only a few counts were recorded for this clonotype. The chain couples TRBV6-5 to TRBJ2-5; perhaps TRBD1 as D (6 bases). CDR3 size: 15 residues. V was cut by 6 bases and J by 7 bases, with 21 bases left in between. The germline V gene encodes CDR1 MNHEY and CDR2 SVGAGI. The CDR3 here is CASSLRTEEYVTQYF. The CDR3 DNA reads TGTGCCAGCAGCCTACGGACAGAGGAGTACGTGACCCAGTACTTC.

The table lists this clonotype with a few counts. The CDR3 DNA reads TGCGCCAGCAGCTTGGACGGGGGCCTCGACTCCTACAATGAGCAGTTCTTC. Translated, it gives CASSLDGGLDSYNEQFF. The chain is built from TRBV5-1 and TRBJ2-1; either TRBD1 or TRBD2 may fit D (6 bases each). CDR3 length: 17 residues. The V end was cut by 0 bases, the J end by 0 bases, with 13 bases between. Germline V gives CDR1 SGHRS, CDR2 YFSETQ. The full variable domain, in which reference TRBV5-1 and TRBJ2-1 provide the parts outside the CDR3, is KAGVTQTPRYLIKTRGQQVTLSCSPISGHRSVSWYQQTPGQGLQFLFEYFSETQRNKGNFPGRFSGRQFSNSRSEMNVSTLELGDSALYLCASSLDGGLDSYNEQFFGPGTRLTVL.

This clonotype has just one count. The gene calls are TRBV12-3 or TRBV12-4 and TRBJ1-2; 8 positions match TRBD1. Trimming removed 4 bases from V and 5 bases from J; junction bases left unmatched: 3. The CDR3 has 13 amino acids. In nucleotides, the CDR3 is TGTGCCAGCAGTTCCTACAGGGGGTATGGCTACACCTTC. Translation: CASSSYRGYGYTF.

The J gene is TRBJ2-7, the V gene TRBV28, with 8 bases lining up with TRBD2. This CDR3 has 14 amino acids. Germline-derived CDR1 and CDR2 are MDHEN and SYDVKM. After removal of 6 bases from V and 5 bases from J, the junction contained 9 bases not matched to a gene. The CDR3 region is CASSPRTSFDEQYF. The CDR3 region has the DNA TGTGCCAGCAGCCCTCGGACTAGCTTCGACGAGCAGTACTTC.

The chain employs TRBV4-2 and TRBJ2-3; 7 positions match TRBD2. V was pared by 0 bases and J by 7 bases, with 7 bases of the junction left unmatched. Germline values: CDR1 LGHNA, CDR2 YNFKEQ. The CDR3 length is 15 residues. The CDR3 DNA follows: TGTGCCAGCAGCCAAGATCGCGGGGAGGGATATACGCAGTATTTT. Residues: CASSQDRGEGYTQYF.

The chain links TRBV12-3 or TRBV12-4 to TRBJ1-6; 7 bases line up with TRBD1. The CDR3 is 12 residues long. Trimming at V came to 6 bases and at J to 16 bases, leaving 9 bases not matched to a gene. CDR3 amino acids: CASSQLGQLLHF. The CDR3 DNA reads TGTGCCAGCAGCCAACTGGGACAGTTACTCCACTTT.

This clonotype was observed a handful of times. J is TRBJ1-1 and V is TRBV27; 9 positions match TRBD1. CDR1 is MNHEY and CDR2 is SMNVEV in the germline V gene (reference sequence). The CDR3 totals 15 residues. V was pared by 5 bases and J by 6 bases, with 10 bases of the junction left unmatched. The CDR3 region is CASSDPTGGAAEAFF. The CDR3 DNA reads TGTGCCAGCAGTGACCCGACAGGGGGGGCCGCTGAAGCTTTCTTT.

The V call is TRBV29-1, the J call TRBJ2-3, with D perhaps TRBD1 (5 bases). Trimming removed 1 base from V and 7 bases from J, with 15 bases in between. In germline, CDR1 is SQVTM, CDR2 ANQGSEA. The CDR3 totals 14 residues. CDR3 loop: CSVEAGWSRNTQYF. The CDR3 DNA reads TGCAGCGTTGAAGCAGGGTGGTCGAGAAATACGCAGTATTTT.

The CDR3 sequence: CASSFGLYSNQPQHF. CDR3 sequence (DNA): TGTGCCAGCAGTTTTGGGCTTTATAGCAATCAGCCCCAGCATTTT. The rearrangement uses TRBV12-3 or TRBV12-4 and TRBJ1-5, with D uncertain. V was clipped by 3 bases and J by 0 bases, with 9 bases between them. This CDR3 has 15 residues.

The chain uses TRBV14 and TRBJ1-2; tentatively, D is TRBD1 (6 bases). Germline CDR1 is SGHDN and CDR2 is FVKESK. This CDR3 region has 15 residues. The V end was cut by 4 bases, the J end by 1 base, with 13 bases between. The CDR3 nucleotides are TGTGCCAGCAGCCCGCAGGGGCTGAATAACTATGGCTACACCTTC. Protein: CASSPQGLNNYGYTF.

This clonotype was found a few times. The gene calls are TRBV20-1 and TRBJ2-7, with 9 bases matching TRBD1. Trimming took 6 bases from V and 0 from J; bases not matched to a gene: 6. CDR1 DFQATT and CDR2 SNEGSKA come from the germline V gene (reference sequence). The CDR3 consists of 14 residues. The CDR3 region is CSAPDRGNSYEQYF. The DNA for the CDR3 is TGCAGTGCCCCCGACAGGGGGAACTCCTACGAGCAGTACTTC.

This clonotype was seen only a few times. The chain combines TRBV6-6 with TRBJ2-5, with TRBD2 matching over 8 bases. V shed 1 base, J shed 5 bases, and the junction held 9 bases outside the gene matches. CDR3 size: 16 residues. Germline CDR1 is MNHNY and CDR2 is SVGAGI (reference sequence). The CDR3 protein is CASSYFFSGMDETQYF. CDR3 DNA: TGTGCCAGCAGTTACTTTTTTAGCGGGATGGATGAGACCCAGTACTTC.

This clonotype was counted only a few times. The chain links TRBV20-1 to TRBJ2-7; D remains unclear. The CDR3 is 13 residues long. Trimming took off 0 bases at V and 3 bases at J, with 9 bases between the two ends. Germline CDR1 is DFQATT and CDR2 is SNEGSKA (reference sequence). The CDR3 nucleotides are TGCAGTGCTAGAGAGCCCAGAAACTACGAGCAGTACTTC. Translating gives CSAREPRNYEQYF.

Here the CDR3 reads CASSLMGHYEQYF. The CDR3 nucleotides read TGTGCCAGCAGCTTAATGGGCCACTACGAGCAGTACTTC. The chain combines TRBV5-6 with TRBJ2-7, with no clear D. CDR1 is SGHDT and CDR2 is YYEEEE in the germline V gene. The V and J ends lost 2 bases and 3 bases respectively, with 9 bases between them. The CDR3 sequence is 13 residues long.